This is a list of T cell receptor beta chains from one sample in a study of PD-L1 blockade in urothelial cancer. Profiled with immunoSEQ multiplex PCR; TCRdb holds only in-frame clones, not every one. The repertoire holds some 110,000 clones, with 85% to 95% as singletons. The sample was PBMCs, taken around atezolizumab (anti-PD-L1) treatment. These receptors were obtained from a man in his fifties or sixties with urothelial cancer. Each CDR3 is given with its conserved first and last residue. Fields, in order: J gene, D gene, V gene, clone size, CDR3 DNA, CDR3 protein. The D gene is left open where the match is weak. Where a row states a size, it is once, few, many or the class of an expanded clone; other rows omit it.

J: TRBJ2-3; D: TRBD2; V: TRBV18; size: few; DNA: TGTGCCAGCTCACCAACTAGCGGGGCCCCTAGCACAGATACGCAGTATTTT; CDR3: CASSPTSGAPSTDTQYF
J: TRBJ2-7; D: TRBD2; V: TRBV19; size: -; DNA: TGTGCCAGTAGTGGATCTCTCGGGACTAGCGGGATCGAGCAGTACTTC; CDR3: CASSGSLGTSGIEQYF
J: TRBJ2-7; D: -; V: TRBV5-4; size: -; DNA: TGTGCCAGCAGCTCTCACGGACAGAACTACGAGCAGTACTTC; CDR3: CASSSHGQNYEQYF
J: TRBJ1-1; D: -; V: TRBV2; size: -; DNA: TGTGCCAGCAGCCAACTGATGGCGGGGGGCGCTGAAGCTTTCTTT; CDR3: CASSQLMAGGAEAFF
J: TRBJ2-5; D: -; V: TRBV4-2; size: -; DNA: TGTGCCAGCAGCCAAGGCAGGGTTGAGACCCAGTACTTC; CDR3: CASSQGRVETQYF
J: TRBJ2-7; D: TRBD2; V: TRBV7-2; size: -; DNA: TGTGCCAGCAGCTTAACAGCGGGAGGTAGGGAGCAGTACTTC; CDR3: CASSLTAGGREQYF
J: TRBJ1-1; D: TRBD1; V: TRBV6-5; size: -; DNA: TGTGCCAGCAGTTACTCGAGAGGGACAGGGGCTGAAGCTTTCTTT; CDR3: CASSYSRGTGAEAFF
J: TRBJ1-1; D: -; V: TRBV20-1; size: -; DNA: TGCAGTGCTACCAACTCACGAGAAGCTTTCTTT; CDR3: CSATNSREAFF
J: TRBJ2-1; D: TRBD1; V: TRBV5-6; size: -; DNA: TGTGCCAGCCAAACAGGGGACGATCGGGGTGAGCAGTTCTTC; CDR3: CASQTGDDRGEQFF
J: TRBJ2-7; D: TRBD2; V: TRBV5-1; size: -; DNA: TGCGCCAGCAGACGACTAGCGGGCTCCTACGAGCAGTACTTC; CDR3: CASRRLAGSYEQYF
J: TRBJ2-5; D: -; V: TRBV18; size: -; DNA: TGTGCCAGCTCACCACCGTTTGGAGCCGCGTCGGAGACCCAGTACTTC; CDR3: CASSPPFGAASETQYF
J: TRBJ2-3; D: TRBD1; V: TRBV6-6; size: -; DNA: TGTGCCAGCAGACCCCACGACAGGGCCCTCACAGATACGCAGTATTTT; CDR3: CASRPHDRALTDTQYF
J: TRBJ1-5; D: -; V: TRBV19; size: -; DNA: TGTGCCAGTACCCCTGGGGAGGGATCGATGCCCCAGCATTTT; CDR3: CASTPGEGSMPQHF
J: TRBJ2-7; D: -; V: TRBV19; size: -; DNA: TGTGCCAGTAGTATGGCTAGATCAGACGAGCAGTACTTC; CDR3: CASSMARSDEQYF
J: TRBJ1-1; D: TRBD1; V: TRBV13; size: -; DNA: TGTGCCAGCAGCTTCGGAAGGGGGCAAACTTTCTTT; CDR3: CASSFGRGQTFF
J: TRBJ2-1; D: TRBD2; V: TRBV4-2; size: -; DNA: TGTGCCAGCAGCCTCCTGGGACTAGCGCCTAACAATGAGCAGTTCTTC; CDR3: CASSLLGLAPNNEQFF
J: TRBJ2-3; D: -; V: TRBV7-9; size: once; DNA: TGTGCCAGCAGCTTAGTTTCGCGGGGCGATACGCAGTATTTT; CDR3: CASSLVSRGDTQYF
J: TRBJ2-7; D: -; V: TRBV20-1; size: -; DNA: TGCAGTGCTAGCGAGAGAACCCAGTACTTC; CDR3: CSASERTQYF
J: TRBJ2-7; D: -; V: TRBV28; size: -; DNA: TGTGCCAGCAGTAGACAGGAGTACGAGCAGTACTTC; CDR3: CASSRQEYEQYF
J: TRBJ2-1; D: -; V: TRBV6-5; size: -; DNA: TGTGCCAGCACCCCCAAGACGGGAGTCGGTGAGCAGTTCTTC; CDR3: CASTPKTGVGEQFF
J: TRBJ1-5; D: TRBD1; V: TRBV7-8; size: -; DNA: TGTGCCAGCAGCTGGCGGGGACAGGGGAATCAGCCCCAGCATTTT; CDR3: CASSWRGQGNQPQHF
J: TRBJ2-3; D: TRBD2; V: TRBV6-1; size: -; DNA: TGTGCCAGGGAGCGGGGGAACACAGATACGCAGTATTTT; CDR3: CARERGNTDTQYF
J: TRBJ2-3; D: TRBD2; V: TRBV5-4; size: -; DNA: TGTGCCAGCAGCTTGGCGATAGCGGGGTCGATAGATACGCAGTATTTT; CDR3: CASSLAIAGSIDTQYF
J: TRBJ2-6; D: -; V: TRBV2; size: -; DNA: TGTGCCAGCAGTTCTAGCTCTGGGGCCAACGTCCTGACTTTC; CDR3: CASSSSSGANVLTF
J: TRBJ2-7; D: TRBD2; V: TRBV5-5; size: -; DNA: TGTGCCAGCAGCCATGATCTGGGGACTAGTCTCTACGAGCAGTACTTC; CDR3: CASSHDLGTSLYEQYF
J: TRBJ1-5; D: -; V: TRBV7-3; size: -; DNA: TGTGCCAGCAGCCCGGGTCGGGATCAGCCCCAGCATTTT; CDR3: CASSPGRDQPQHF
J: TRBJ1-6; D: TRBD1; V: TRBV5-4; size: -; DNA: TGTGCCAGCAGCACAATAACAGGGGTGGATTCACCCCTCCACTTT; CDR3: CASSTITGVDSPLHF
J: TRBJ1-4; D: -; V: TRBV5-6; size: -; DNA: TGTGCCAGCAGCTTGTTGCAGGTCGGGAAAAATGAAAAACTGTTTTTT; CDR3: CASSLLQVGKNEKLFF
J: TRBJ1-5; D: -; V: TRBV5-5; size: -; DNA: TGTGCCAGCAGCTTTTTCGTGAGTAGCAATCAGCCCCAGCATTTT; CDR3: CASSFFVSSNQPQHF
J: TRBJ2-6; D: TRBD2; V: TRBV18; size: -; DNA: TGTGCCAGCTCACCGGACAGCGGGGGGGCCTCTGGGGCCAACGTCCTGACTTTC; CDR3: CASSPDSGGASGANVLTF
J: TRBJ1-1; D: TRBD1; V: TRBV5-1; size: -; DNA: TGCGCCAGCAGCCTACTAAGACAGGGCCGAGGGACTGAAGCTTTCTTT; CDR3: CASSLLRQGRGTEAFF
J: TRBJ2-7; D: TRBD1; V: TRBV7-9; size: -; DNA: TGTGCCAGCAGCCCAGGTGGACAGGCCTACGAGCAGTACTTC; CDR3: CASSPGGQAYEQYF
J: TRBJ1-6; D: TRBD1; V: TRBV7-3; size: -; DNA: TGTGCCAGCAGCTTAAACCCCGGGACAGGGAGTGGGCCCCTCCACTTT; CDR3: CASSLNPGTGSGPLHF